A few counts support the clone carrying this T cell receptor (beta chain). Its antigen is unknown. The data were obtained in a study of metastatic and nonmetastatic thyroid tumors. Across the whole study: Repertoires from malignant and benign thyroid patients were compared across blood and tumor or nodule tissue. The study, taken as a whole, reports: Reportedly, malignant thyroid tumors had significantly higher TCR beta diversity than benign nodules, in blood and tumor.

No treatment of any kind had been given to any patient before thyroid surgery. V gave up 0 bases and J gave up 4 bases, with 4 bases separating them. Germline V CDR1 and CDR2: LNHNV, YYDKDF (reference sequence). The CDR3 spans 13 residues. Original methodology: Variation in CDR3 across clinicopathological groups served as the basis for constructing a distant-metastasis classifier in papillary thyroid cancer. With MiXCR, TCRdb called clones anew from the PCR reads. Here the V and J calls rest on TCRdb's processing, not on the authors' analysis. The table has roughly 5,200 clones, 25% to 35% seen once. The sequenced sample consisted of adjacent normal tissue. The clonotype was recovered from a female donor with papillary thyroid cancer or a benign thyroid nodule (not recorded which). Some clones in this sample may be carry-over from other donors' samples. The V gene is TRBV15, the J gene TRBJ1-5; no clear D gene. CDR3 sequence (DNA): TGTGCCACCAGCAGAGAGGGAAATCAGCCCCAGCATTTT. This translates into CATSREGNQPQHF.